These T cell receptor beta chains were read from a single sample in a study of T cell changes during pregnancy in multiple sclerosis. Produced via immunoSEQ multiplex PCR; TCRdb's table is partial and in-frame only. The data hold 79,000 or so clones, with approximately 86% observed a single time. The material was peripheral blood, obtained before pregnancy. Receptors were obtained from a female donor with multiple sclerosis, enrolled in a pregnancy study. Both conserved end residues are part of each CDR3. Each record gives: V gene, D gene, clone size, J gene, CDR3 DNA, CDR3 protein. A D gene is named only where the DNA matches it firmly. Size values are once, few and many counts, or a class for expanded clones, and some rows have none.

TRBV27	TRBD1	NA	TRBJ1-2	TGTGCCAGCAGTTTGGGCCAGGGGGGCGGCTACACCTTC	CASSLGQGGGYTF
TRBV29-1	NA	NA	TRBJ1-1	TGCAGCGTTGATAGCCCCGAGAACACTGAAGCTTTCTTT	CSVDSPENTEAFF
TRBV9	NA	NA	TRBJ1-2	TGTGCCAGCAGCGTGAGGGGGACTAACTATGGCTACACCTTC	CASSVRGTNYGYTF
TRBV28	NA	NA	TRBJ1-1	TGTGCCAGCAGGTCGACAGTGAACACTGAAGCTTTCTTT	CASRSTVNTEAFF
TRBV7-7	NA	NA	TRBJ2-2	TGTGCCAGCAGCCCAACTATATTCAGACGGGGCACCGGGGAGCTGTTTTTT	CASSPTIFRRGTGELFF
TRBV27	TRBD1	NA	TRBJ2-7	TGTGCCAGCAGAAGAGGGACAGGTGCCTACGAGCAGTACTTC	CASRRGTGAYEQYF
TRBV6-1	TRBD2	NA	TRBJ2-1	TGTGCCAGCAGTCTGGGACTAGCTAACTACAATGAGCAGTTCTTC	CASSLGLANYNEQFF
TRBV7-6	NA	NA	TRBJ2-7	TGTGCCAGCAGCAATCCGTTAGGGGGGGGACCCTACGAGCAGTACTTC	CASSNPLGGGPYEQYF
TRBV28	NA	NA	TRBJ1-5	TGTGCCAGCAGCGAGGCGGGGACCCAGAGGAGCAATCAGCCCCAGCATTTT	CASSEAGTQRSNQPQHF
TRBV19	TRBD1	NA	TRBJ2-7	TGTGCCAGTAGTATAGATGGGGCCGGGACAGGGGGCTCCTACGAGCAGTACTTC	CASSIDGAGTGGSYEQYF
TRBV6-4	NA	NA	TRBJ2-2	TGTGCCAGCAGTCTCCCACCCGGGAAGAACACCGGGGAGCTGTTTTTT	CASSLPPGKNTGELFF
TRBV6-1	NA	NA	TRBJ2-4	TGTGCCAGCAGCGCGGACATTTCCGACCAGTACTTC	CASSADISDQYF
TRBV4-1	TRBD2	NA	TRBJ2-3	TGCGCCAGCAGCCAAGATGGACCAGTTACTAGCGGACTCACAGATACGCAGTATTTT	CASSQDGPVTSGLTDTQYF
TRBV9	NA	NA	TRBJ2-5	TGTGCCAGCAGCGAAACGACAGTACAAGAGACCCAGTACTTC	CASSETTVQETQYF
TRBV28	TRBD1	NA	TRBJ1-1	TGTGCCAGCAGTATACAGGGGGCTACTGAAGCTTTCTTT	CASSIQGATEAFF
TRBV19	TRBD1	NA	TRBJ2-7	TGTGCCAGTAGTGGGACAGGGGGCTACGAGCAGTACTTC	CASSGTGGYEQYF
TRBV6-6	NA	few	TRBJ1-3	TGTGCCAGCAGTTTTGGGGCAGGGCATCTTGGAAACACCATATATTTT	CASSFGAGHLGNTIYF
TRBV5-4	NA	NA	TRBJ2-3	TGTGCCAGCAGCTTGGTGCCAGGGATAGGAGATACGCAGTATTTT	CASSLVPGIGDTQYF
TRBV5-1	NA	NA	TRBJ1-1	TGCGCCAGCAGCTTGGCTTTGAGGCGGACTGAAGCTTTCTTT	CASSLALRRTEAFF
TRBV15	TRBD1	once	TRBJ2-3	TGTGCCACCAGCGTACGGCCCCAGGGGGCAACGGATACGCAGTATTTT	CATSVRPQGATDTQYF
TRBV6-5	TRBD1	NA	TRBJ1-2	TGTGCCAGCAGTTACTTGGGGGACAGTTATGGCTACACCTTC	CASSYLGDSYGYTF
TRBV10-2	NA	NA	TRBJ1-5	TGCGCCAGCAGTCAACAGATAAATCAGCCCCAGCATTTT	CASSQQINQPQHF
TRBV5-1	TRBD1	NA	TRBJ2-7	TGCGCCAGCAGCCTTCAGGGGGTACACTACGAGCAGTACTTC	CASSLQGVHYEQYF
TRBV4-3	TRBD1	NA	TRBJ2-2	TGCGCCAGCAGCCAACACTCCCGGGACAGGGGTGCCGGGGAGCTGTTTTTT	CASSQHSRDRGAGELFF
TRBV4-3	NA	NA	TRBJ1-1	TGCGCCAGCAGCCAAGCCGGGGGGCGTATTTACACTGAAGCTTTCTTT	CASSQAGGRIYTEAFF
TRBV5-1	TRBD2	NA	TRBJ2-1	TGCGCCAGCAGCTTAACTAGCGGGAGCTACTATGAGCAGTTCTTC	CASSLTSGSYYEQFF
TRBV6-6	NA	NA	TRBJ2-2	TGTGCCAGCAAACGGGAGTACACCGGGGAGCTGTTTTTT	CASKREYTGELFF
TRBV7-3	TRBD2	NA	TRBJ2-1	TGTGCCAGCAGCCCGACTAGCGACTTTAATGAGCAGTTCTTC	CASSPTSDFNEQFF
TRBV5-6	TRBD1	NA	TRBJ1-2	TGTGCCAGCACCGTTTCGGGACAGAACAACTATGGCTACACCTTC	CASTVSGQNNYGYTF
TRBV27	TRBD1	NA	TRBJ2-1	TGTGCCAGCAGTTCGGACAGGGGGGGGGATGAGCAGTTCTTC	CASSSDRGGDEQFF
TRBV18	NA	NA	TRBJ1-2	TGTGCCAGCTCACCACCGGAGGGCTTCCTCTATGGCTACACCTTC	CASSPPEGFLYGYTF
TRBV6-4	TRBD2	medium-sized	TRBJ2-3	TGTGCCAGCAGTGATAGCGGGGGGGCCACAGATACGCAGTATTTT	CASSDSGGATDTQYF
TRBV7-9	NA	NA	TRBJ1-2	TGTGCCAGCAGCGGAAATCAGGGGAGCCGGACCTTCTATGGCTACACCTTC	CASSGNQGSRTFYGYTF
TRBV7-9	TRBD2	NA	TRBJ2-2	TGTGCCAGCAGCTCCCCGGGGGGATCCACTTACACCGGGGAGCTGTTTTTT	CASSSPGGSTYTGELFF
TRBV5-1	NA	NA	TRBJ2-3	TGCGCCAGCAGGGTGGGCCAGGGCACAGATACGCAGTATTTT	CASRVGQGTDTQYF
TRBV4-3	NA	NA	TRBJ2-2	TGCGCCAGCAGCCGGGGGGTCGCCACCGGGGAGCTGTTTTTT	CASSRGVATGELFF
TRBV7-9	TRBD1	NA	TRBJ1-2	TGTGCCAGCAGCACTCGGACAGGAAGGCCTGATTATGGCTACACCTTC	CASSTRTGRPDYGYTF
TRBV11-1	TRBD1	NA	TRBJ1-4	TGTGCCAGCAGCTACTTCGGGACAGGCGGAGAAAAACTGTTTTTT	CASSYFGTGGEKLFF
TRBV7-2	NA	few	TRBJ1-6	TGTGCCAGCAGCGACCGGACAGCCTATAATTCACCCCTCCACTTT	CASSDRTAYNSPLHF
TRBV19	TRBD1	NA	TRBJ1-5	TGTGCCAGTAGGGAAGACAGGGGTCAGCCCCAGCATTTT	CASREDRGQPQHF
TRBV10-2	NA	NA	TRBJ2-5	TGCGCCAGCTCAGGGATCCAAGAGACCCAGTACTTC	CASSGIQETQYF
TRBV12-5	NA	NA	TRBJ1-1	TGTGCTAGTGGCCTTGGGGGGGGATTGAACACTGAAGCTTTCTTT	CASGLGGGLNTEAFF
TRBV7-7	TRBD2	NA	TRBJ2-7	TGTGCCAGCAGCCCAGCTAGCGGCTACGAGCAGTACTTC	CASSPASGYEQYF
TRBV6-5	TRBD1	NA	TRBJ1-1	TGTGCCAGCAGTCACCCAGGACAGGGCAACACTGAAGCTTTCTTT	CASSHPGQGNTEAFF
TRBV6-5	NA	NA	TRBJ1-2	TGTGCCAGCAGTTACGGAGTTGCCAAGCCCTATGGCTACACCTTC	CASSYGVAKPYGYTF
TRBV14	TRBD1	few	TRBJ1-2	TGTGCCAGCAGCCCTAGGACAGGGGATGGCTACACCTTC	CASSPRTGDGYTF
TRBV11-2	NA	NA	TRBJ2-2	TGTGCCAGCAGCTTAGGGCCGTCTACCCTAGGCACCGGGGAGCTGTTTTTT	CASSLGPSTLGTGELFF
TRBV5-1	TRBD1	NA	TRBJ1-1	TGCGCCAGCAGCCGGGAGACAGGGACCTTGAACACTGAAGCTTTCTTT	CASSRETGTLNTEAFF
TRBV18	NA	NA	TRBJ2-3	TGTGCCAGCTCACCATCTAGCACAGATACGCAGTATTTT	CASSPSSTDTQYF
TRBV5-1	TRBD1	NA	TRBJ2-7	TGCGCCAGCAGCCTCGAGGGGGCTAGGAGTGACGAGCAGTACTTC	CASSLEGARSDEQYF
TRBV27	NA	NA	TRBJ2-2	TGTGCCAGCAGATTTGAGGGGGCCGGGGAGCTGTTTTTT	CASRFEGAGELFF